This T cell receptor (beta chain) was recovered during a study of cytomegalovirus exposure and HLA in healthy donors. Study-level findings and limits: The tendency of first-cohort TCR clusters to co-occur in the approximately 110 validation repertoires was identified by a subsequent analysis. Specificity of a few CMV-associated chains for CMV antigens was verified in vitro.

The donors formed part of the roughly 110-subject validation cohort, distinct from the roughly 700-subject first cohort. Libraries were prepared by immunoSEQ multiplex PCR; TCRdb keeps only in-frame clonotypes and omits some of them. This sample carries some 140,000 clones, 85% to 90% of them seen once, and the ten largest clones take roughly 6.4%. V was pared by 3 bases and J by 3 bases, with 7 bases of the junction left unmatched. The CDR3 extends over 16 amino acids. CDR1 is SNHLY and CDR2 is FYNNEI in the germline V gene. As concerns this clone: Its antigen remains unidentified. The same CDR3 can be traced to other DNA sequences in this sample.

The rearrangement uses TRBV2 and TRBJ1-5, with 8 bases that match TRBD1. The sample was PBMCs. The source of this sequence is a woman aged 25-40 years in good health and CMV-seropositive. CDR3 amino acids: CASSDQTGVPNQPQHF. CDR3 bases: TGTGCCAGCAGTGATCAGACAGGGGTACCCAATCAGCCCCAGCATTTT.